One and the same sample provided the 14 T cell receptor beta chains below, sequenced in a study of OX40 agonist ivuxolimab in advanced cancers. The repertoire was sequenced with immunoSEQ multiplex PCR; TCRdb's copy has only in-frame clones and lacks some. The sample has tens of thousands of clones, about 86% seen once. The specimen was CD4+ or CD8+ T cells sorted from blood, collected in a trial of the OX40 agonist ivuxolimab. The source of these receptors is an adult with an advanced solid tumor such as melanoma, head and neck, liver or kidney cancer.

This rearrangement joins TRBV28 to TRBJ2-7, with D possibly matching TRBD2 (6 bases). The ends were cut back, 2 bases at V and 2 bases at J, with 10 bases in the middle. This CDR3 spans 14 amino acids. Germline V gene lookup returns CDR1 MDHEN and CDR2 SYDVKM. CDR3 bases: TGTGCCAGCAGTTTAGGTGGGACTCCCTACGAGCAGTACTTC. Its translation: CASSLGGTPYEQYF.

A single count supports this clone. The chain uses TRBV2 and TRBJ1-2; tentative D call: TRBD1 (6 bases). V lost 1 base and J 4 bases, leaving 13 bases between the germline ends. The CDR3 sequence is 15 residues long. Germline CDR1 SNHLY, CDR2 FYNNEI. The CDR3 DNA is TGTGCCAGCAGTGAAGGGGGGACACTAGTCTATGGCTACACCTTC. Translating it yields CASSEGGTLVYGYTF.

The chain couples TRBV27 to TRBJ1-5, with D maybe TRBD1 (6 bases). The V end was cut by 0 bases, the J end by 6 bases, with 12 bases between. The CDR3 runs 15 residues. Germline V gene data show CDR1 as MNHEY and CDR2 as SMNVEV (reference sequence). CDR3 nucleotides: TGTGCCAGCAGTTTATCGGGGCAGGGGAGTCAGCCCCAGCATTTT. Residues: CASSLSGQGSQPQHF.

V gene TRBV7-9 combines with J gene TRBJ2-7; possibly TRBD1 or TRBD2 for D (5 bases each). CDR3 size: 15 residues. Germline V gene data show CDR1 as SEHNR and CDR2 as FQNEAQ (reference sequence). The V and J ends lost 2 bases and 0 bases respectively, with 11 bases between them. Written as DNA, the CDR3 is TGTGCCAGCAGCTTATTCCGGGGCGACTCCTACGAGCAGTACTTC. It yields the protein CASSLFRGDSYEQYF.

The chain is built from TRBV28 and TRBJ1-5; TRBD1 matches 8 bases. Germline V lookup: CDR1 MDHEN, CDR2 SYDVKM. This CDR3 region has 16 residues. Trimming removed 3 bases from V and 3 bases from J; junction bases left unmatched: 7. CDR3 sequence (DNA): TGTGCCAGCAGTTTCGAGGCAGGGGGCTACAATCAGCCCCAGCATTTT. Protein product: CASSFEAGGYNQPQHF.

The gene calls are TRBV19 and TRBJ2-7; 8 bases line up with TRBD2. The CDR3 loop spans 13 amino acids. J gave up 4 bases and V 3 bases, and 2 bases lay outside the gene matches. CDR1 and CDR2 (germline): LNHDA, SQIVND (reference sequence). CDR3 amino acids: CASSIASGYEQYF. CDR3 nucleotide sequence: TGTGCCAGTAGTATCGCTAGCGGGTACGAGCAGTACTTC.

The CDR3 sequence is CASSRLLRAHEQFF. CDR3 bases: TGTGCCAGCAGCCGGCTCCTACGGGCCCATGAGCAGTTCTTC. This chain joins TRBV28 and TRBJ2-1; D not certain. Trimming stripped 6 bases from V and 8 bases from J, with 17 bases between. The CDR3 sequence is 14 residues long. Per the germline V gene, CDR1 is MDHEN and CDR2 is SYDVKM.

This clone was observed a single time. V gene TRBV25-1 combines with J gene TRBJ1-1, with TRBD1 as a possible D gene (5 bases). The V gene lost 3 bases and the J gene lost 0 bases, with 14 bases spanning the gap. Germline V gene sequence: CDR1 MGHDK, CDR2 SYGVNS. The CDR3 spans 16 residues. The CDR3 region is CASSEVDKIMNTEAFF. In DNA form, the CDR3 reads TGTGCCAGCAGTGAGGTGGACAAGATCATGAACACTGAAGCTTTCTTT. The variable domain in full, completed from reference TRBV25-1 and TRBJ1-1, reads EADIYQTPRYLVIGTGKKITLECSQTMGHDKMYWYQQDPGMELHLIHYSYGVNSTEKGDLSSESTVSRIRTEHFPLTLESARPSHTSQYLCASSEVDKIMNTEAFFGQGTRLTVV.

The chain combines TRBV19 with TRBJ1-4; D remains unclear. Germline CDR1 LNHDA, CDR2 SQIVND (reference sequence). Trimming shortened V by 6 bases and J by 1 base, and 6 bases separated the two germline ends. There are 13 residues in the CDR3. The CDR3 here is CASSDLTNEKLFF. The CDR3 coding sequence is TGTGCCAGTAGCGACCTAACTAATGAAAAACTGTTTTTT.

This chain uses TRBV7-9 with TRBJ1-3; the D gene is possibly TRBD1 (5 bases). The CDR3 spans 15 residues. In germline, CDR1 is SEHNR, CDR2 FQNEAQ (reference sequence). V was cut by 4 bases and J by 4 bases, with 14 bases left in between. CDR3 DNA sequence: TGTGCCAGCAGCTGGGGCCCTGAAAGGGGAAACACCATATATTTT. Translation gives CASSWGPERGNTIYF.

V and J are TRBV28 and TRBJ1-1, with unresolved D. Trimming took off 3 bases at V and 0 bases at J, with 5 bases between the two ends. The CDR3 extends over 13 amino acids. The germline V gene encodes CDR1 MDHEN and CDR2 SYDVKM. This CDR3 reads CASSFRLNTEAFF. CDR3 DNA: TGTGCCAGCAGTTTTCGCCTGAACACTGAAGCTTTCTTT.

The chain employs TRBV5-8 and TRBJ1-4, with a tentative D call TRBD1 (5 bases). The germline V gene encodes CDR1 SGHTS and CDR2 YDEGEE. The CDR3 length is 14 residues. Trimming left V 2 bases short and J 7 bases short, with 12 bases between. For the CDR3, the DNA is TGTGCCAGCAGCTTTAGGGGAGGGACTGAAAAACTGTTTTTT. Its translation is CASSFRGGTEKLFF.

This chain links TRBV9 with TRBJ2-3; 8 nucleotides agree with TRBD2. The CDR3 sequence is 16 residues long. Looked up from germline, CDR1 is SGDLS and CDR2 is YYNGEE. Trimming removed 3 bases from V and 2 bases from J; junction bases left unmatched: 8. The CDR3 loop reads CASSDGGSGATDTQYF. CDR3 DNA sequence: TGTGCCAGCAGCGATGGGGGTAGCGGGGCCACAGATACGCAGTATTTT.

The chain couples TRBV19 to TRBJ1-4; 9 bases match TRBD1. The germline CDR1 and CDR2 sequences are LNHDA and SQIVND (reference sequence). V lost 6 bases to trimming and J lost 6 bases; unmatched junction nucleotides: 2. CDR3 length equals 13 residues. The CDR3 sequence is CASRGQGYEKLFF. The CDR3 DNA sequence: TGTGCCAGTAGGGGACAGGGTTATGAAAAACTGTTTTTT.